What follows are 20 T cell receptor beta chains derived from one specimen sequenced in a study of a mutant IDH1 vaccine in newly diagnosed glioma. This sample's time point: week 23, last vaccination. The vaccine gave 300 ug of a 20-mer mutant IDH1 peptide subcutaneously per dose. The assay was immunoSEQ multiplex PCR, and TCRdb's table has in-frame clones only and misses some. The sample has 40,000 to 50,000 clones, 60% to 85% seen once. The antigens for these receptors are not known. The specimen was PBMCs, collected from a glioma patient whose treatment included an IDH1 peptide vaccine. The receptors here all came from a woman between 40 and 50 years old with glioma. Some clones in this sample may be carry-over from other donors' samples.

This clone was seen more than once but under ten times. This CDR3 is also generated by other DNA sequences in the sample. The chain uses TRBV6-6 and TRBJ1-5, with a tentative D call TRBD1 (6 bases). The CDR3 contains 15 residues. CDR1 MNHNY and CDR2 SVGAGI come from the germline V gene (reference sequence). Trimming cost V 2 bases and J 1 base, with 9 bases left between them. The CDR3 here is CASSYDRKSNQPQHF. CDR3 nucleotides: TGTGCCAGCAGTTACGACAGGAAAAGCAATCAGCCCCAGCATTTT.

The rearrangement links TRBV7-2 to TRBJ1-4; 8 bases fit TRBD1. The CDR3 totals 15 residues. Germline V gene sequence: CDR1 SGHTA, CDR2 FQGNSA. Losses at the gene ends were 4 bases for V and 6 bases for J; bases not matched to a gene: 7. CDR3 sequence reads: CASSSLGTGYEKLFF. As DNA, the CDR3 is TGTGCCAGCAGCTCACTCGGGACAGGTTATGAAAAACTGTTTTTT.

The V gene is TRBV7-2, the J gene TRBJ2-3; the match to TRBD2 covers 7 bases. This CDR3 has 16 residues. The ends lost 5 bases at V and 3 bases at J; junction bases unmatched: 11. Per the germline V gene, CDR1 is SGHTA and CDR2 is FQGNSA. The CDR3 is CASSGGVWGGTDTQYF. Written as DNA, the CDR3 is TGTGCCAGCAGCGGTGGGGTGTGGGGGGGGACAGATACGCAGTATTTT. Looking up the rest from reference TRBV7-2 and TRBJ2-3 gives the full variable domain: GAGVSQSPSNKVTEKGKDVELRCDPISGHTALYWYRQSLGQGLEFLIYFQGNSAPDKSGLPSDRFSAERTGGSVSTLTIQRTQQEDSAVYLCASSGGVWGGTDTQYFGPGTRLTVL.

This chain links TRBV5-6 with TRBJ1-5; D is perhaps TRBD1 (6 bases). Trimming removed 4 bases from V and 11 bases from J, with 19 bases in between. The CDR3 runs 14 residues. Germline lookup yields CDR1 SGHDT and CDR2 YYEEEE. The CDR3: CASSLRQAVGSQHF. CDR3 nucleotides: TGTGCCAGCAGCCTAAGACAGGCGGTGGGGTCCCAGCATTTT. Together with reference TRBV5-6 and TRBJ1-5, the CDR3 gives the full variable domain: DAGVTQSPTHLIKTRGQQVTLRCSPKSGHDTVSWYQQALGQGPQFIFQYYEEEERQRGNFPDRFSGHQFPNYSSELNVNALLLGDSALYLCASSLRQAVGSQHFGDGTRLSIL.

This clone was detected a few times. The CDR3, as DNA: TGCGCCAGCAAGGAAGGACTGATGAACACTGAAGCTTTCTTT. Translated: CASKEGLMNTEAFF. This chain links TRBV5-1 with TRBJ1-1; D remains unclear. This CDR3 spans 14 amino acids. Germline loops: CDR1 SGHRS, CDR2 YFSETQ. V dropped 6 bases and J dropped 0 bases, with 12 bases sitting between them.

The V and J genes are TRBV5-1 and TRBJ2-5; TRBD2 matches at 7 bases. CDR3 length: 15 residues. The V and J ends lost 1 base and 4 bases, in that order; junction bases with no gene match: 7. Germline V CDR1 and CDR2: SGHRS, YFSETQ. The CDR3 protein is CASSLMGGGRETQYF. CDR3 nucleotides: TGCGCCAGCAGCTTGATGGGCGGCGGGAGAGAGACCCAGTACTTC.

This clone has only a few counts. The chain links TRBV7-2 to TRBJ1-1; D remains unclear. Trimming removed 4 bases from V and 3 bases from J, with 9 bases in between. CDR1 SGHTA and CDR2 FQGNSA come from the germline V gene. The CDR3 length is 13 residues. CDR3 DNA: TGTGCCAGCAGCTCCCAGAGCCACACTGAAGCTTTCTTT. It specifies CASSSQSHTEAFF. Drawing the rest from reference TRBV7-2 and TRBJ1-1, the complete variable domain is GAGVSQSPSNKVTEKGKDVELRCDPISGHTALYWYRQSLGQGLEFLIYFQGNSAPDKSGLPSDRFSAERTGGSVSTLTIQRTQQEDSAVYLCASSSQSHTEAFFGQGTRLTVV.

The rearrangement links TRBV18 to TRBJ2-5; no reliable D call. The CDR3 length is 13 residues. Trimming pared 3 bases from V and 5 bases from J, leaving 10 bases between. Germline V CDR1 and CDR2: KGHSH, LQKENI. The CDR3 nucleotides are TGTGCCAGCTCACCTGGGGATCGCGAGACCCAGTACTTC. Protein: CASSPGDRETQYF.

There are a few counts of this clone. CDR3 nucleotides: TGTGCCAGCAGCCCCGAGACAGGGTTCTACGAGCAGTACTTC. The encoded protein is CASSPETGFYEQYF. This rearrangement joins TRBV5-5 to TRBJ2-7, with TRBD1 identical over 7 bases. Looked up from germline, CDR1 is SGHKS and CDR2 is YYEKEE (reference sequence). The CDR3 covers 14 residues. The ends lost 4 bases at V and 3 bases at J; junction bases unmatched: 7.

This sequence joins TRBV29-1 and TRBJ2-5; 10 positions agree with TRBD1. The CDR3 runs to 14 residues. J lost 3 bases, V lost 6 bases, and 7 bases had no gene match. CDR1 is SQVTM, CDR2 ANQGSEA, per germline. CDR3 bases: TGCAGCGTCAGACCCGGGACAGGGGAAGAGACCCAGTACTTC. It yields the protein CSVRPGTGEETQYF.

The V gene is TRBV29-1, the J gene TRBJ2-7, with 9 bases identical to TRBD2. V lost 4 bases to trimming and J lost 4 bases; unmatched junction nucleotides: 5. The germline gives CDR1 SQVTM, CDR2 ANQGSEA. This CDR3 region has 13 residues. In DNA form, the CDR3 reads TGCAGCGTTGTGGCAGCGGGGGGTTACGAGCAGTACTTC. Translating it yields CSVVAAGGYEQYF.

This chain joins TRBV7-8 and TRBJ2-7; TRBD2 matches 7 bases. Looked up from germline, CDR1 is SGHVS and CDR2 is FQNEAQ. The V segment lost 4 bases and the J segment 7 bases; nucleotides outside the gene matches: 13. This CDR3 is 15 amino acids long. The CDR3 loop is CASSSREAGAGEQYF. CDR3 bases: TGTGCCAGCAGCTCCCGGGAGGCTGGGGCCGGGGAGCAGTACTTC.

J is TRBJ2-3 and V is TRBV9, with 9 bases aligning to TRBD2. Per the germline V gene, CDR1 is SGDLS and CDR2 is YYNGEE. This CDR3 is built from 14 residues. Germline trimming cut 3 bases from V and 6 bases from J; bases unmatched to any gene: 5. CDR3 coding DNA: TGTGCCAGCAGCGCAGTTGGGACTAGCGATACGCAGTATTTT. Residues: CASSAVGTSDTQYF.

This chain links TRBV7-2 with TRBJ2-5; D uncertain. The CDR3 is 14 amino acids. Germline V gene lookup returns CDR1 SGHTA and CDR2 FQGNSA. V shed 3 bases and J shed 1 base, with 9 bases lying between them. DNA of the CDR3: TGTGCCAGCAGCTTTAGCCTAATCCAAGAGACCCAGTACTTC. Its protein product is CASSFSLIQETQYF.

This chain uses TRBV4-3 with TRBJ2-1; 9 bases agree with TRBD2. The CDR3 length is 18 residues. CDR1 and CDR2 from the germline V gene are LGHNA and YSLEER. Unmatched junction bases numbered 17, after V lost 1 base and J lost 10 bases. This CDR3 is CASSQGVMSRGAGGEQFF. DNA of the CDR3: TGCGCCAGCAGCCAAGGAGTTATGTCTCGGGGTGCGGGGGGGGAGCAGTTCTTC.

The chain combines TRBV29-1 with TRBJ2-7; 8 bases are a match to TRBD2. V shed 0 bases, J shed 4 bases, and the junction held 8 bases outside the gene matches. There are 15 residues in the CDR3. Germline V gene data show CDR1 as SQVTM and CDR2 as ANQGSEA. The CDR3 DNA sequence: TGCAGCGTTGAAGAGGCCTTCGGGGGGGAGTACGAGCAGTACTTC. It is translated as CSVEEAFGGEYEQYF.

The chain carries TRBV20-1 and TRBJ1-2; D gene ambiguous. V was pared by 5 bases and J by 7 bases, with 8 bases between. The CDR3 sequence is 10 residues long. The germline CDR1 and CDR2 sequences are DFQATT and SNEGSKA (reference sequence). CDR3 DNA sequence: TGCAGTGCTCATAACATTGGCTACACCTTC. This translates into CSAHNIGYTF.

This clone was observed once. The chain couples TRBV9 to TRBJ2-5; D gene uncertain. Trimming left V 0 bases short and J 3 bases short, with 9 bases between. This CDR3 region has 14 residues. Germline V gene lookup returns CDR1 SGDLS and CDR2 YYNGEE. The CDR3 region has the DNA TGTGCCAGCAGCGTAGGGGCAGGAAAAGAGACCCAGTACTTC. Its protein is CASSVGAGKETQYF.

V usage is TRBV28 and J usage is TRBJ1-1; 7 bases agree with TRBD1. In germline, CDR1 is MDHEN, CDR2 SYDVKM. V was clipped by 1 base and J by 8 bases; unmatched bases: 7. The CDR3 loop spans 14 amino acids. DNA for the CDR3: TGTGCCAGCAGTTTATCAGGGGGGCGGTGGGAAGCTTTCTTT. This gives the protein CASSLSGGRWEAFF.

The chain combines TRBV6-5 with TRBJ2-2, with D unresolved. Germline CDR1 reads MNHEY; CDR2 reads SVGAGI. Trimming shortened V by 6 bases and J by 3 bases, and 14 bases separated the two germline ends. The CDR3 loop spans 15 amino acids. The CDR3 reads CASRPPGSYTGELFF. CDR3 DNA sequence: TGTGCCAGCAGGCCCCCCGGGTCCTACACCGGGGAGCTGTTTTTT.